This TCR beta chain is drawn from a study of OX40 agonist ivuxolimab in advanced cancers. As for the study in general: Patients were treated with ivuxolimab, an agonistic anti-OX40 (CD134) antibody.

TCRdb keeps only in-frame clones here, not all; method: immunoSEQ multiplex PCR. The table lists about 82,000 clones, 70% to 90% of them singletons. The CDR3 sequence is 14 residues long. Germline V lookup: CDR1 SNHLY, CDR2 FYNNEI. The junction had 3 bases not matched to a gene; V was cut back by 4 bases and J by 6 bases. The chain uses TRBV2 and TRBJ2-1; 10 bases fit TRBD2. Here the sequenced sample was CD4+ or CD8+ T cells sorted from blood, taken in a trial of the OX40 agonist ivuxolimab. This receptor was taken from an adult with an advanced solid tumor such as melanoma, head and neck, liver or kidney cancer. CDR3 nucleotides: TGTGCCAGCAGTGTAGCGGGAGGAGGCAATGAGCAGTTCTTC. Amino acid sequence: CASSVAGGGNEQFF. Drawing the rest from reference TRBV2 and TRBJ2-1, the complete variable domain is EPEVTQTPSHQVTQMGQEVILRCVPISNHLYFYWYRQILGQKVEFLVSFYNNEISEKSEIFDDQFSVERPDGSNFTLKIRSTKLEDSAMYFCASSVAGGGNEQFFGPGTRLTVL.